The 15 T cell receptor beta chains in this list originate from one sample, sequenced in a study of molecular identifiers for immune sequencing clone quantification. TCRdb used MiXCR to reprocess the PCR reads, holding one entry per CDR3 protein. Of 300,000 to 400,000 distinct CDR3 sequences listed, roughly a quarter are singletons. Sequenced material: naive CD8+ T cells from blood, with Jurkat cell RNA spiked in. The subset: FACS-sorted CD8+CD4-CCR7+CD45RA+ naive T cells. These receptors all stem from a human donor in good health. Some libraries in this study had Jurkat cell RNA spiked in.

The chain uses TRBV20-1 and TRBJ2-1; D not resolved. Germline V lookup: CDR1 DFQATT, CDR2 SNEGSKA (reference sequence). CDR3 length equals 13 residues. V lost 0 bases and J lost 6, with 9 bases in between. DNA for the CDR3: TGCAGTGCTAGAGATTTTGGGCGCAATGAGCAGTTCTTC. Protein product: CSARDFGRNEQFF.

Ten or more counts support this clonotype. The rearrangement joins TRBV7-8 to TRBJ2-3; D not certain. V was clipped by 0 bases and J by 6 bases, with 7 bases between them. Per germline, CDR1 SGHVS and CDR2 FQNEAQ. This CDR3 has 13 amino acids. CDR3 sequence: CASSLAPMDTQYF. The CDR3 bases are TGTGCCAGCAGCTTAGCGCCCATGGATACGCAGTATTTT.

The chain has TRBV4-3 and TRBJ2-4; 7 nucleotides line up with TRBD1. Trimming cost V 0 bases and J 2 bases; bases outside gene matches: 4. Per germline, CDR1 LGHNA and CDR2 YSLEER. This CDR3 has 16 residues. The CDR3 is CASSQDLGQPKNIQYF. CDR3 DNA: TGCGCCAGCAGCCAAGATTTGGGACAGCCCAAAAACATTCAGTACTTC.

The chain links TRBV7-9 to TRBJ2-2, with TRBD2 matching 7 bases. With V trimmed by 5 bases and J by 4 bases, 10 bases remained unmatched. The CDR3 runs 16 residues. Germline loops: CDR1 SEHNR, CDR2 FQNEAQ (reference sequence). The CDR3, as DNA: TGTGCCAGCAGCCCACCGCTTTCTAGCGGCACCGGGGAGCTGTTTTTT. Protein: CASSPPLSSGTGELFF. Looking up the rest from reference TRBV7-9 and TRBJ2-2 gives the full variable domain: DTGVSQNPRHKITKRGQNVTFRCDPISEHNRLYWYRQTLGQGPEFLTYFQNEAQLEKSRLLSDRFSAERPKGSFSTLEIQRTEQGDSAMYLCASSPPLSSGTGELFFGEGSRLTVL.

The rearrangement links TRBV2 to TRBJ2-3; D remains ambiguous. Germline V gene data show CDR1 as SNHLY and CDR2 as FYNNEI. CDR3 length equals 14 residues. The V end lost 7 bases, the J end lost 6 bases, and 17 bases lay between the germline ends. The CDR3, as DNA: TGTGCCAGCAAAGCCATAATACCCCGCGATACGCAGTATTTT. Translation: CASKAIIPRDTQYF.

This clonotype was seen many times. In DNA, the CDR3 is TGTGCCAGCAGCGAACCATTGAATACTGGGGCCAACGTCCTGACTTTC. It specifies CASSEPLNTGANVLTF. The rearrangement joins TRBV5-6 to TRBJ2-6; D unclear. Germline values: CDR1 SGHDT, CDR2 YYEEEE. The CDR3 totals 16 residues. Trimming pared 4 bases from V and 2 bases from J, leaving 13 bases between.

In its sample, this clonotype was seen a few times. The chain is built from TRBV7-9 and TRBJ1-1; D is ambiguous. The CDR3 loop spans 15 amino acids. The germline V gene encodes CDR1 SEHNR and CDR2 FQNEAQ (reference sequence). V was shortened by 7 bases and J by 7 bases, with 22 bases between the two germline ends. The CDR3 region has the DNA TGTGCCAGCATCCCAACGGGAGGTTCTTTGGGTGAAGCTTTCTTT. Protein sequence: CASIPTGGSLGEAFF.

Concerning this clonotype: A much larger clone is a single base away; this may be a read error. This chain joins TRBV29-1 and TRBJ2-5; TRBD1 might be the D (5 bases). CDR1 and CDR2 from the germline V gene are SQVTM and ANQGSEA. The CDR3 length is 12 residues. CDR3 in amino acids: CSVNRFQEPQYF. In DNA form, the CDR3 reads TGCAGCGTTAACAGGTTTCAAGAGCCCCAGTACTTC.

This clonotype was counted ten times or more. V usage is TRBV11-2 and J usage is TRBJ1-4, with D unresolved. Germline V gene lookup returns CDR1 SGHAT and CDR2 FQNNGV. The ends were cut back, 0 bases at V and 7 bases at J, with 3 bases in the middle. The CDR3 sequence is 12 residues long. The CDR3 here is CASSLESEKLFF. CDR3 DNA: TGTGCCAGCAGCTTAGAAAGTGAAAAACTGTTTTTT. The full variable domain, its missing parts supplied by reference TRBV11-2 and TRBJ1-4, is EAGVAQSPRYKIIEKRQSVAFWCNPISGHATLYWYQQILGQGPKLLIQFQNNGVVDDSQLPKDRFSAERLKGVDSTLKIQPAKLEDSAVYLCASSLESEKLFFGSGTQLSVL.

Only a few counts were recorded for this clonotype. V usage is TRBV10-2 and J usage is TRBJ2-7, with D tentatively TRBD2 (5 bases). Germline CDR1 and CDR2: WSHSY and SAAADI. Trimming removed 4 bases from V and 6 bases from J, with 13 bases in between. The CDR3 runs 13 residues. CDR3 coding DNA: TGCGCCAGCAGTGTTTCCGGGATGTCCGAGCAGTACTTC. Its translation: CASSVSGMSEQYF.

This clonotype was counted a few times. The CDR3 spells CAILVDGLTDTQYF. The CDR3 nucleotides read TGTGCCATCCTGGTCGACGGGCTCACAGATACGCAGTATTTT. The rearrangement uses TRBV6-4 and TRBJ2-3; D is unresolved. The CDR3 covers 14 residues. Trimming removed 10 bases at V and 2 bases at J, with 16 bases between. Germline lookup yields CDR1 MRHNA and CDR2 SNTAGT.

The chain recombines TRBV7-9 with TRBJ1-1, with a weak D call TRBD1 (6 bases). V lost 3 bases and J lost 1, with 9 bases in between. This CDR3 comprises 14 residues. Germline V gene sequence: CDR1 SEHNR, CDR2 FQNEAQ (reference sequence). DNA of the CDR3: TGTGCCAGCAGCTTCCCGACAGGGAACACTGAAGCTTTCTTT. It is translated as CASSFPTGNTEAFF.

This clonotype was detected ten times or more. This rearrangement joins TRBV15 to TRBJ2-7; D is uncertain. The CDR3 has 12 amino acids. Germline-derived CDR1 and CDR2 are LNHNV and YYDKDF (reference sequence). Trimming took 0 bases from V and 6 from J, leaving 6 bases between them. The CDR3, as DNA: TGTGCCACCAGCAGAGATGGGGTCGAGCAGTACTTC. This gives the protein CATSRDGVEQYF.

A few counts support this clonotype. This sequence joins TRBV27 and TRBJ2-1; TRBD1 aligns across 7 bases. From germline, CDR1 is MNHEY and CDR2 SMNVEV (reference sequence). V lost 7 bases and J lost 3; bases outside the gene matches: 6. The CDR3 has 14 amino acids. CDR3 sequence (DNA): TGTGCCAGCAATGCCCGGGACAGCTACAATGAGCAGTTCTTC. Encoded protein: CASNARDSYNEQFF.

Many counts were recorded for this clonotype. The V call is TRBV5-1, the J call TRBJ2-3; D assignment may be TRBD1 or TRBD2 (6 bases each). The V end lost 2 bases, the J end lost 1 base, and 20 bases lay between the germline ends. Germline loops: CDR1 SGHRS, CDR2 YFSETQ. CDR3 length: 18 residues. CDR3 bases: TGCGCCAGCAGCTTCTCCCCCGGGGGCGGGGTCGGCACAGATACGCAGTATTTT. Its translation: CASSFSPGGGVGTDTQYF.